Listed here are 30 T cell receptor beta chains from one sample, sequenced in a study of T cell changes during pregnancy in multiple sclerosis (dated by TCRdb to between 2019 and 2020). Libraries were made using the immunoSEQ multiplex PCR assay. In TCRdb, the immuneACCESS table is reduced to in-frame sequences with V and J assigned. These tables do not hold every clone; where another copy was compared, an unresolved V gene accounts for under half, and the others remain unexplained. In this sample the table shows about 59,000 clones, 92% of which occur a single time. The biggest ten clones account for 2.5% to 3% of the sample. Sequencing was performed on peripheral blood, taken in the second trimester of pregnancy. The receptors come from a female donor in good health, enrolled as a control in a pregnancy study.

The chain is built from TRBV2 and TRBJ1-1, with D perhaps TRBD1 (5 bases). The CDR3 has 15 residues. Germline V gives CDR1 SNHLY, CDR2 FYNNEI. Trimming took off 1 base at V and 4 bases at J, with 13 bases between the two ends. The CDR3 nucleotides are TGTGCCAGCAGTGAAGAAGGGCGGGGGAGCACTGAAGCTTTCTTT. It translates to CASSEEGRGSTEAFF.

CDR3: CASSLRGHSLQTGNEQFF. DNA for the CDR3: TGTGCCAGCAGCTTAAGGGGGCACAGCTTGCAAACGGGGAATGAGCAGTTCTTC. V is TRBV7-8 and J is TRBJ2-1; TRBD1 matches at 7 bases. Germline V gives CDR1 SGHVS, CDR2 FQNEAQ. The CDR3 is 18 amino acids. The trim removed 2 bases at V and 7 bases at J, leaving 17 bases unmatched.

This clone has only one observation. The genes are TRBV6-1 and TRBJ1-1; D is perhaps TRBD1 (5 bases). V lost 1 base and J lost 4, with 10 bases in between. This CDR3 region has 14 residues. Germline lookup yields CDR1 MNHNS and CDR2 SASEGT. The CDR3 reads CASSEVPGITEAFF. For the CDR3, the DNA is TGTGCCAGCAGTGAAGTCCCAGGGATCACTGAAGCTTTCTTT.

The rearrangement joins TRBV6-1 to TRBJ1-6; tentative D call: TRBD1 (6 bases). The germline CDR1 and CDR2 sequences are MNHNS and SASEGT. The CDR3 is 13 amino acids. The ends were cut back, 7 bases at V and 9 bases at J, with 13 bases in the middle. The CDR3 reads CASTPGESSPLHF. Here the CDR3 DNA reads TGTGCCAGCACCCCAGGGGAGAGTTCACCCCTCCACTTT.

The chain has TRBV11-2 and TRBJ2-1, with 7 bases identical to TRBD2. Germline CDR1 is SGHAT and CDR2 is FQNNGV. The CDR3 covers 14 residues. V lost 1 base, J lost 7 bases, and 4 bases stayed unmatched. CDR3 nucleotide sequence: TGTGCCAGCAGCTTAGCGAGCGGGGAGAATGAGCAGTTCTTC. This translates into CASSLASGENEQFF.

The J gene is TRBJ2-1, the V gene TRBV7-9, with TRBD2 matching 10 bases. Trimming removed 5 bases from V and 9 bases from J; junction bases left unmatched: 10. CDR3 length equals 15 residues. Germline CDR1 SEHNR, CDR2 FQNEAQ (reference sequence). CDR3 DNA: TGTGCCAGCAGCGAATTAGCGGGGGGTTTCGGTGAGCAGTTCTTC. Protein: CASSELAGGFGEQFF. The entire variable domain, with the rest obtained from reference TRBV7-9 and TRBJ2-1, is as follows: DTGVSQNPRHKITKRGQNVTFRCDPISEHNRLYWYRQTLGQGPEFLTYFQNEAQLEKSRLLSDRFSAERPKGSFSTLEIQRTEQGDSAMYLCASSELAGGFGEQFFGPGTRLTVL.

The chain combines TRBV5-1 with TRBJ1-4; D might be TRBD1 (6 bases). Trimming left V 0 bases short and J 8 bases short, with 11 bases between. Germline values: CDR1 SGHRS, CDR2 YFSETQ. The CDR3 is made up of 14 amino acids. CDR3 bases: TGCGCCAGCAGCTTGGGACAGGTGGGCGAAAAACTGTTTTTT. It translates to CASSLGQVGEKLFF.

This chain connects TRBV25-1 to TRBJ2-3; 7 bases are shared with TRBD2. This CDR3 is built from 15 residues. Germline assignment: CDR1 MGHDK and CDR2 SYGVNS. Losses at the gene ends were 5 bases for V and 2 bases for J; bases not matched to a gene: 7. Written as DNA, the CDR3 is TGTGCCAGCAGTTACTTGGGGGGGAACACAGATACGCAGTATTTT. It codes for CASSYLGGNTDTQYF.

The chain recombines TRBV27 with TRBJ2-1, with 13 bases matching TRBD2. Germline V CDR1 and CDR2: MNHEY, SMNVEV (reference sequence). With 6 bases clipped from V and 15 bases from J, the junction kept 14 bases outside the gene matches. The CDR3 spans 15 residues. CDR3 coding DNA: TGTGCCAGCAGGGGGGGTTCCGGGACTAGCGGGGCCCCGTTCTTC. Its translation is CASRGGSGTSGAPFF.

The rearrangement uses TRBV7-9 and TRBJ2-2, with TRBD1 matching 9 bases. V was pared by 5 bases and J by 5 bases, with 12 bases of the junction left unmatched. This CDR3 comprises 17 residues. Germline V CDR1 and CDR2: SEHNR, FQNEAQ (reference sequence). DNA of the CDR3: TGTGCCAGCAGCGCCGTAGGGGACAGGGTAAGGACCGGGGAGCTGTTTTTT. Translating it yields CASSAVGDRVRTGELFF. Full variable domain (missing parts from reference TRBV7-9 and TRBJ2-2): DTGVSQNPRHKITKRGQNVTFRCDPISEHNRLYWYRQTLGQGPEFLTYFQNEAQLEKSRLLSDRFSAERPKGSFSTLEIQRTEQGDSAMYLCASSAVGDRVRTGELFFGEGSRLTVL.

CDR3: CASSSWGRGGYNEQFF. As DNA, the CDR3 is TGTGCCAGCAGCTCCTGGGGGCGAGGAGGCTACAATGAGCAGTTCTTC. The chain employs TRBV7-3 and TRBJ2-1; possible D gene TRBD1, 6 bases. V dropped 4 bases and J dropped 3 bases, with 16 bases sitting between them. This CDR3 comprises 16 residues. Germline V gene data show CDR1 as SGHTA and CDR2 as FQGTGA.

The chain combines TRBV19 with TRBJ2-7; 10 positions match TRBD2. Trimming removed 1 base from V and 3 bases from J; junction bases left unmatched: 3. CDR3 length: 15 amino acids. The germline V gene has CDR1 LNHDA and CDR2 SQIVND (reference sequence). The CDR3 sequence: CASSIGGTSVYEQYF. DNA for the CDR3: TGTGCCAGTAGTATAGGCGGGACTAGCGTCTACGAGCAGTACTTC.

The CDR3 nucleotides read TGTGCCAGCAGCTTGAGGCCAGGGGTTCAGGAGACCCAGTACTTC. Its protein is CASSLRPGVQETQYF. J is TRBJ2-5 and V is TRBV5-5; the D gene is possibly TRBD1 (6 bases). Germline CDR1 and CDR2: SGHKS and YYEKEE (reference sequence). Trimming pared 1 base from V and 5 bases from J, leaving 15 bases between. The CDR3 runs to 15 residues.

The CDR3 DNA is TGTGCCAGCAGCTCGGAGACAGGTTCGGGGAATGAAAAACTGTTTTTT. This sequence encodes CASSSETGSGNEKLFF. The chain is built from TRBV5-6 and TRBJ1-4, with D tentatively TRBD1 (6 bases). V was shortened by 3 bases and J by 5 bases, with 17 bases between the two germline ends. This CDR3 is 16 amino acids long. CDR1 and CDR2 from the germline V gene are SGHDT and YYEEEE. The whole variable domain, remainder taken from reference TRBV5-6 and TRBJ1-4, is DAGVTQSPTHLIKTRGQQVTLRCSPKSGHDTVSWYQQALGQGPQFIFQYYEEEERQRGNFPDRFSGHQFPNYSSELNVNALLLGDSALYLCASSSETGSGNEKLFFGSGTQLSVL.

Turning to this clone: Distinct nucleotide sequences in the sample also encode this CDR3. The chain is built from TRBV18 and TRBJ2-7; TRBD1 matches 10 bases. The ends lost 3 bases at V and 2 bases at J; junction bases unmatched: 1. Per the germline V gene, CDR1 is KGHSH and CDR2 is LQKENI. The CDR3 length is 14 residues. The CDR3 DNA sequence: TGTGCCAGCTCACCGGGACAGGGGACCTACGAGCAGTACTTC. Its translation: CASSPGQGTYEQYF.

Here the CDR3 reads CASRTTGNQPQHF. CDR3 DNA: TGTGCCAGCAGGACAACAGGGAATCAGCCCCAGCATTTT. The chain uses TRBV6-6 and TRBJ1-5; the D gene is possibly TRBD1 (6 bases). The CDR3 has 13 amino acids. CDR1 and CDR2 (germline): MNHNY, SVGAGI (reference sequence). With 6 bases removed from V and 4 bases from J, the gap between germline ends came to 10 bases.

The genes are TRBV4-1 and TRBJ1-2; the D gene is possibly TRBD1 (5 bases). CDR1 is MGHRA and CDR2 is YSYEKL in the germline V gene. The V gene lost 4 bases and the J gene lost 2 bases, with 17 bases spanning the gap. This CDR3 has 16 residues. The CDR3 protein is CASSPAGGGRNYGYTF. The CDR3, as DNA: TGCGCCAGCAGCCCAGCGGGGGGAGGGCGGAACTATGGCTACACCTTC.

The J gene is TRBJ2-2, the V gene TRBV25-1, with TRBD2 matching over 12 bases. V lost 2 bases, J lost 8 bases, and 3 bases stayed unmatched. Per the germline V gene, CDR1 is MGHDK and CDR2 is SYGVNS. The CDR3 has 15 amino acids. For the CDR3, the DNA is TGTGCCAGCAGTGAACCTGGACTAGCGGGAGGGGAGCTGTTTTTT. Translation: CASSEPGLAGGELFF.

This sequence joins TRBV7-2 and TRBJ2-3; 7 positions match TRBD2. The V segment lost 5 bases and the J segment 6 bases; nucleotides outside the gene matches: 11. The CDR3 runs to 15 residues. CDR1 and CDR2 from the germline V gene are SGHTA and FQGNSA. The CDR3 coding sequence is TGTGCCAGCAGCATGGGACTAAGCTTCAGGGATACGCAGTATTTT. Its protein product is CASSMGLSFRDTQYF. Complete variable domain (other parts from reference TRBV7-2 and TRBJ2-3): GAGVSQSPSNKVTEKGKDVELRCDPISGHTALYWYRQSLGQGLEFLIYFQGNSAPDKSGLPSDRFSAERTGGSVSTLTIQRTQQEDSAVYLCASSMGLSFRDTQYFGPGTRLTVL.

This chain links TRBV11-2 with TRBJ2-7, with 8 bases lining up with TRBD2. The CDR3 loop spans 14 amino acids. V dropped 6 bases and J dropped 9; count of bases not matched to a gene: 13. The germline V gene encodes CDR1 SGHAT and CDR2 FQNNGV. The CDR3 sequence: CASSSGTSNPLQYF. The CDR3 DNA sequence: TGTGCCAGCAGTTCCGGGACTAGTAACCCGTTGCAGTACTTC.

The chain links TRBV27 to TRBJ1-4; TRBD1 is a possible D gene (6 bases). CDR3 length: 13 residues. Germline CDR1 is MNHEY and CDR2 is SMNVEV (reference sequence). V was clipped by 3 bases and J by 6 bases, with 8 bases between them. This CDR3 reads CASSLNRDEKLFF. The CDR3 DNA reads TGTGCCAGCAGTTTGAACAGGGATGAAAAACTGTTTTTT.

The CDR3 protein is CASSERDSSYEQYF. CDR3 in DNA: TGTGCCAGCAGCGAGAGGGACAGCTCCTACGAGCAGTACTTC. This sequence joins TRBV13 and TRBJ2-7; 7 bases map to TRBD1. V lost 5 bases and J lost 0; bases outside the gene matches: 4. This CDR3 comprises 14 residues. Germline V gene sequence: CDR1 PRHDT, CDR2 FYEKMQ (reference sequence).

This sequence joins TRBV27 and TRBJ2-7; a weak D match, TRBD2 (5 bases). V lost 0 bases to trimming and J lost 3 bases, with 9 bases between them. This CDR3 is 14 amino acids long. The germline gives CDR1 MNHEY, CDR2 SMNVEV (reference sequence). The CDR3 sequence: CASSLSTEGYEQYF. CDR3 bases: TGTGCCAGCAGTTTATCCACAGAGGGCTACGAGCAGTACTTC.

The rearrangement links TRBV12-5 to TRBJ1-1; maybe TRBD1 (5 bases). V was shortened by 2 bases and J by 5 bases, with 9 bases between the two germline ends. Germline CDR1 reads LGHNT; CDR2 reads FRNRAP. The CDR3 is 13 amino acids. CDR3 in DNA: TGTGCTAGTGGTTTGCGCGGGGGGACTGAAGCTTTCTTT. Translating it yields CASGLRGGTEAFF.

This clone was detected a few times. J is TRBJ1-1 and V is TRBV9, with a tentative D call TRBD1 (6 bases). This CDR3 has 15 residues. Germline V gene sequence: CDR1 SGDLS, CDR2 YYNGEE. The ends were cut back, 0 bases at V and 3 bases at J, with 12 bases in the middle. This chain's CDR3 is CASSVVGGMDTEAFF. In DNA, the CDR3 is TGTGCCAGCAGCGTAGTAGGGGGAATGGACACTGAAGCTTTCTTT.

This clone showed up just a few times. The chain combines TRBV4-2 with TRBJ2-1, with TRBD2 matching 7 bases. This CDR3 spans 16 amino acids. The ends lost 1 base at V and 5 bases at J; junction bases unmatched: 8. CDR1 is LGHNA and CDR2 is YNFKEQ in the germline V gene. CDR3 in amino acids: CASSQAETSSNNEQFF. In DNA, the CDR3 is TGTGCCAGCAGCCAAGCCGAGACTAGCTCTAACAATGAGCAGTTCTTC.

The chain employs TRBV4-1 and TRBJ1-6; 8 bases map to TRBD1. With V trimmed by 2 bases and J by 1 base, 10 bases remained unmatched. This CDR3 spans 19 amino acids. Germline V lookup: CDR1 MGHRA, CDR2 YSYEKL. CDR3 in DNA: TGCGCCAGCAGCCAAACTCCTGGACAGGGAAGTTCCTATAATTCACCCCTCCACTTT. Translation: CASSQTPGQGSSYNSPLHF.

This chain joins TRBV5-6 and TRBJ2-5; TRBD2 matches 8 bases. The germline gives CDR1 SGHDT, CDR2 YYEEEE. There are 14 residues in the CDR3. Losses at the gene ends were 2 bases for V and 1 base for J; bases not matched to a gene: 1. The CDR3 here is CASSFSGTQETQYF. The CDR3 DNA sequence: TGTGCCAGCAGCTTTAGCGGGACCCAAGAGACCCAGTACTTC.

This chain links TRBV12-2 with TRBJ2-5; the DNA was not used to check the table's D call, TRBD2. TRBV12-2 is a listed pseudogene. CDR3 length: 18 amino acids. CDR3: CASRPTFWGTSGEETQYF. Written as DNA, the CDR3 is TGTGCAAGTCGCCCAACCTTTTGGGGGACTAGCGGGGAGGAGACCCAGTACTTC.

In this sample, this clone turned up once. DNA for the CDR3: TGTGCCAGCTCACCACTCGTAGCGGATTACAATGAGCAGTTCTTC. This translates into CASSPLVADYNEQFF. The chain is built from TRBV18 and TRBJ2-1, with a weak D call TRBD2 (6 bases). V was shortened by 1 base and J by 4 bases, with 11 bases between the two germline ends. This CDR3 spans 15 amino acids. Germline loops: CDR1 KGHSH, CDR2 LQKENI.